The source of this TCR beta chain is a study of healthy donors' naive CD4 and CD8 T cells. Overall study results and limits: Positive CDR3 charge linked to CD4+ cells, negative to CD8+ cells.

Each TCR library used around 540 ng of total RNA and a linear amplification protocol. MiXCR was run by TCRdb on the reads, yielding one entry per CDR3 protein. Among approximately 200,000 distinct CDR3 sequences, over 60% were seen once, and the ten largest hold 2.3%. Germline V gene lookup returns CDR1 MNHEY and CDR2 SMNVEV (reference sequence). The CDR3 has 18 amino acids. V was clipped by 1 base and J by 1 base, with 19 bases between them. Sorting defined naive CD4+ as CD4+CD8-CD45RO-CD45RA+ and naive CD8+ as CD8+CD4-CD45RA+CD27bright. Notes on this clonotype: Its cognate antigen is unknown.

J is TRBJ2-5 and V is TRBV27; D might be TRBD1 (6 bases). This receptor was identified in a pool of human donors in good health; the sample pools cells from several healthy donors. Sequencing was carried out using naive CD4+ and CD8+ T cells sorted from blood, pooled from several donors. In DNA, the CDR3 is TGTGCCAGCAGTTTATTTCCCGTACAGGGAAGTTCCCAAGAGACCCAGTACTTC. Its translation is CASSLFPVQGSSQETQYF.